Listed here is a single T cell receptor (beta chain). Antigen: not known. The sample comes from a study of cytomegalovirus exposure and HLA in healthy donors. In the study overall: As an earlier analysis found, about 200 million T cells yielded about 120 million unique TCR beta sequences.

Primers included in the PCR were 60 Vbeta and 13 Jbeta primers. The table came from immunoSEQ multiplex PCR; TCRdb's copy has only in-frame clones and leaves some out. The sample lists a few hundred thousand clones; approximately 90% were seen once. Study results and limitations: TCR beta chains numbering 164 were designated cytomegalovirus-associated. Among the sequence variants, a highly shared cluster was likely an artifact of sequencing. Later, an analysis showed that TCR beta chains associated with HLA were more clonally expanded than others that were equally common.

The V segment lost 8 bases and the J segment 1 base; nucleotides outside the gene matches: 6. The CDR3 extends over 15 amino acids. The germline V gene has CDR1 SNHLY and CDR2 FYNNEI. The TCR originated in a woman between 18 and 29 years old in good health and CMV-seronegative. What was sequenced was PBMCs. The rearrangement joins TRBV2 to TRBJ2-2; TRBD2 matches 8 bases. The CDR3 nucleotides read TGTGCCAGCGTACGGGAGGGAATGAACACCGGGGAGCTGTTTTTT. Protein product: CASVREGMNTGELFF.